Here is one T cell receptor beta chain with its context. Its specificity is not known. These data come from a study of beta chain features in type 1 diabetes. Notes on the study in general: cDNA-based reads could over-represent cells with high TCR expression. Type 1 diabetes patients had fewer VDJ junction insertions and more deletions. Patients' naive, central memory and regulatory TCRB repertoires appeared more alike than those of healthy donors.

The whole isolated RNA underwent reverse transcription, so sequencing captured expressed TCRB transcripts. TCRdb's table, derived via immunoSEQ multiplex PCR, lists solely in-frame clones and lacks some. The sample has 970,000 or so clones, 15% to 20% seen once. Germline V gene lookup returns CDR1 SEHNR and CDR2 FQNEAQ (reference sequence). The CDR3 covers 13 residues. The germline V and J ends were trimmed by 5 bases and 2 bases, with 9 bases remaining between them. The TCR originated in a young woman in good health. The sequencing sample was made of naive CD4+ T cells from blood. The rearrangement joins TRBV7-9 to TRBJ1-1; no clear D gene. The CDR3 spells CASSLEDNTEAFF. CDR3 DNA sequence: TGTGCCAGCAGCCTCGAGGATAACACTGAAGCTTTCTTT.